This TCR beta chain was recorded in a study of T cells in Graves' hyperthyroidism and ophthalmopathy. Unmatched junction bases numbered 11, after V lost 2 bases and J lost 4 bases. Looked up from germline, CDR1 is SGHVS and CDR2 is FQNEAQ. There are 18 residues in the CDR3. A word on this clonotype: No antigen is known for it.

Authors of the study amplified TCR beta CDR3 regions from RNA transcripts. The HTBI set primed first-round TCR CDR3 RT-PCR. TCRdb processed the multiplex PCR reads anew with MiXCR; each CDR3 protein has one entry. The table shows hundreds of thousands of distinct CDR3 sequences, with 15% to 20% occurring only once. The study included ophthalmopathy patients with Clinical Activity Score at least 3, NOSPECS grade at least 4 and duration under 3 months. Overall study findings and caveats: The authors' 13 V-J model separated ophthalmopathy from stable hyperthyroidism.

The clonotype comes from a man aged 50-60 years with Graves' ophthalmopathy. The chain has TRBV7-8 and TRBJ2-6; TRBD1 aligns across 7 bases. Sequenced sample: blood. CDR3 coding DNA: TGTGCCAGCAGCTTATTCGCCAGACAGGGAACAGGGGCCAACGTCCTGACTTTC. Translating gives CASSLFARQGTGANVLTF.